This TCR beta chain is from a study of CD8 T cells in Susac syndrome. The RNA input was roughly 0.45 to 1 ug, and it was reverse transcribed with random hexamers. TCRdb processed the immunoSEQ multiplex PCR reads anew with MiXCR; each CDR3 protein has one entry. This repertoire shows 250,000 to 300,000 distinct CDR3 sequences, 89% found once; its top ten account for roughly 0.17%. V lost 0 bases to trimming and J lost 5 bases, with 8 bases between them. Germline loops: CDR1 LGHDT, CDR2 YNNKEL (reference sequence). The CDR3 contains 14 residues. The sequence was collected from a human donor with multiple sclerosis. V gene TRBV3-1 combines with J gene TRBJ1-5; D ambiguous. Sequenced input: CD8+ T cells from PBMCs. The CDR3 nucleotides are TGTGCCAGCAGCCAAGATGGCCCTTATCAGCCCCAGCATTTT. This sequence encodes CASSQDGPYQPQHF.